Listed below are T cell receptor beta chains from one sample, sequenced in a study of shared clonotypes between healthy human individuals. TCRdb's table, derived via immunoSEQ multiplex PCR, lists solely in-frame clones and lacks some. This sample has under 2,500,000 clones, with around 95% found just once. Sequencing was performed on naive CD4+ T cells sorted from blood. These receptors all stem from a man between 18 and 35 years old in good health. Each CDR3 is given with its conserved first and last residue. The D gene is left open where the match is weak. Where a row states a size, it is once, few, many or the class of an expanded clone; other rows omit it.

TRBJ2-3,TRBD2,-,TRBV9,CASSDSGGKSDTQYF,TGTGCCAGCAGCGATAGCGGGGGGAAGTCAGATACGCAGTATTTT
TRBJ2-7,-,once,TRBV7-8,CASSLKSYEQYF,TGTGCCAGCAGCTTAAAGAGCTACGAGCAGTACTTC
TRBJ2-1,-,-,TRBV10-3,CAISESGQGYYNEQFF,TGTGCCATCAGTGAGTCAGGCCAGGGATATTACAATGAGCAGTTCTTC
TRBJ2-7,TRBD1,-,TRBV2,CASSEETGSYEQYF,TGTGCCAGCAGTGAAGAGACAGGGTCCTACGAGCAGTACTTC
TRBJ2-5,-,-,TRBV4-3,CASSQDALGGTQYF,TGCGCCAGCAGCCAAGATGCCTTAGGAGGGACCCAGTACTTC
TRBJ1-3,-,once,TRBV6-5,CASSYSRTPGNTIYF,TGTGCCAGCAGTTACTCACGGACACCTGGAAACACCATATATTTT
TRBJ1-2,-,-,TRBV6-5,CASNNARGLYGYTF,TGTGCCAGCAACAACGCCCGCGGGCTGTATGGCTACACCTTC
TRBJ2-5,-,-,TRBV4-3,CASSQMASQETQYF,TGCGCCAGCAGCCAAATGGCAAGCCAAGAGACCCAGTACTTC
TRBJ2-4,TRBD2,-,TRBV6-1,CASSIAGVQYF,TGTGCCAGCAGTATTGCGGGGGTTCAGTACTTC
TRBJ1-2,-,-,TRBV18,CASSPAGSGGYTF,TGTGCCAGCTCACCAGCAGGGTCAGGGGGCTACACCTTC
TRBJ2-3,TRBD2,-,TRBV2,CASKAGLTDTQYF,TGTGCCAGCAAAGCGGGACTAACAGATACGCAGTATTTT
TRBJ1-1,-,-,TRBV29-1,CSVATLTNTEAFF,TGCAGCGTAGCCACACTGACGAACACTGAAGCTTTCTTT
TRBJ2-7,-,-,TRBV5-1,CASSRDPLGSDYEQYF,TGCGCCAGCAGCCGGGACCCCCTCGGTTCGGACTACGAGCAGTACTTC
TRBJ1-4,-,-,TRBV5-1,CASSFTGKGEKLFF,TGCGCCAGCAGCTTTACGGGGAAGGGTGAAAAACTGTTTTTT
TRBJ2-2,TRBD2,once,TRBV19,CASSSPGTSGGTGELFF,TGTGCCAGTAGTTCCCCCGGGACTAGCGGGGGCACCGGGGAGCTGTTTTTT
TRBJ1-4,-,-,TRBV4-1,CASHRSGTLERNEKLFF,TGCGCCAGCCACCGTTCAGGGACACTGGAACGAAATGAAAAACTGTTTTTT
TRBJ2-3,TRBD2,once,TRBV11-2,CASSSIAGGTTDTQYF,TGTGCCAGCAGCTCTATAGCGGGAGGGACCACAGATACGCAGTATTTT
TRBJ2-3,-,-,TRBV30,CAWINPHTQYF,TGTGCCTGGATTAACCCCCATACGCAGTATTTT
TRBJ2-7,-,-,TRBV28,CASTRGGAYEQYF,TGTGCCAGCACTAGGGGGGGTGCCTACGAGCAGTACTTC
TRBJ1-1,-,-,TRBV5-6,CASSLVLVGREAFF,TGTGCCAGCAGCTTGGTCCTAGTTGGTAGGGAAGCTTTCTTT
TRBJ1-3,-,-,TRBV7-9,CASSLVLKQGAGNTIYF,TGTGCCAGCAGCTTAGTCTTAAAACAGGGTGCGGGAAACACCATATATTTT
TRBJ1-3,-,-,TRBV7-9,CASTQRGGNTIYF,TGTGCCAGCACCCAGAGGGGAGGAAACACCATATATTTT
TRBJ2-7,TRBD1,-,TRBV6-6,CASSRQGPNYEQYF,TGTGCCAGCAGCCGACAGGGGCCGAATTACGAGCAGTACTTC
TRBJ1-5,-,-,TRBV6-1,CASGGTINQPQHF,TGTGCCAGTGGGGGGACAATCAATCAGCCCCAGCATTTT
TRBJ1-3,-,-,TRBV30,CVWSVGFPSGNTIYF,TGTGTCTGGAGTGTAGGCTTCCCCTCTGGAAACACCATATATTTT
TRBJ1-3,TRBD1,-,TRBV5-1,CASSRDRDENTIYF,TGCGCCAGCAGCCGGGACAGGGATGAAAACACCATATATTTT
TRBJ2-7,-,-,TRBV5-1,CASSLGSSQTYEQYF,TGCGCCAGCAGCTTGGGTAGCTCCCAGACCTACGAGCAGTACTTC
TRBJ1-2,TRBD1,-,TRBV30,CAWSVGQGGGYTF,TGTGCCTGGAGTGTGGGACAGGGTGGCGGCTACACCTTC
TRBJ1-1,TRBD1,-,TRBV28,CASSLGGGLGNTEAFF,TGTGCCAGCAGTTTAGGAGGGGGCCTCGGGAACACTGAAGCTTTCTTT
TRBJ2-1,TRBD2,-,TRBV9,CASSARTSGPSNEQFF,TGTGCCAGCAGCGCAAGGACTAGCGGGCCGTCGAATGAGCAGTTCTTC
TRBJ1-4,TRBD1,once,TRBV2,CASSRGQAATNEKLFF,TGTGCCAGCAGTAGAGGACAGGCTGCAACTAATGAAAAACTGTTTTTT
TRBJ2-3,-,-,TRBV6-1,CASSAGTSTDTQYF,TGTGCCAGCAGTGCCGGGACTAGCACAGATACGCAGTATTTT
TRBJ2-1,TRBD1,-,TRBV7-2,CASSAWTGDEQFF,TGTGCCAGCAGCGCATGGACAGGGGACGAGCAGTTCTTC
TRBJ1-6,-,-,TRBV7-2,CASSSTGTSSYNSPLHF,TGTGCCAGCAGCTCCACAGGGACTAGCTCCTATAATTCACCCCTCCACTTT
TRBJ1-2,-,-,TRBV30,CAWRQPGATTKYGYTF,TGTGCCTGGAGGCAGCCGGGCGCGACGACCAAATATGGCTACACCTTC
TRBJ1-6,-,-,TRBV27,CASTSYNSPLHF,TGTGCCAGTACCTCCTATAATTCACCCCTCCACTTT
TRBJ2-7,-,-,TRBV2,CASSTGRSSYEQYF,TGTGCCAGCTCTACGGGGAGGTCCTCCTACGAGCAGTACTTC
TRBJ1-1,-,-,TRBV6-1,CASSSPLGTEAFF,TGTGCCAGCAGCTCCCCCTTGGGCACTGAAGCTTTCTTT
TRBJ2-1,TRBD2,-,TRBV5-1,CASSQEGLAGVHNEQFF,TGCGCCAGCAGCCAGGAGGGACTAGCGGGGGTACACAATGAGCAGTTCTTC
TRBJ1-6,-,-,TRBV28,CASSLVREWDNNSSLHF,TGTGCCAGCAGTTTAGTCAGGGAGTGGGACAATAATTCATCCCTCCACTTT
TRBJ1-1,-,-,TRBV28,CASRILQGRGPEAFF,TGTGCCAGCAGAATCCTTCAGGGAAGGGGACCTGAAGCTTTCTTT
TRBJ2-7,TRBD2,-,TRBV10-1,CASRSGLAGAEQYF,TGCGCCAGCAGGAGCGGACTAGCGGGAGCCGAGCAGTACTTC
TRBJ1-1,-,-,TRBV5-1,CASSPHRVGTEAFF,TGCGCCAGCAGCCCACACAGGGTTGGCACTGAAGCTTTCTTT
TRBJ2-2,TRBD1,-,TRBV6-1,CASEDRGDTGELFF,TGTGCCAGCGAAGACAGGGGGGACACCGGGGAGCTGTTTTTT
TRBJ1-2,-,-,TRBV7-9,CASSLATTGTPYGYTF,TGTGCCAGCAGCTTAGCGACAACCGGGACACCTTATGGCTACACCTTC
TRBJ2-7,-,once,TRBV6-5,CASSLARDEQYF,TGTGCCAGCAGTTTGGCTCGGGACGAGCAGTACTTC